The rows below give T cell receptor beta chains drawn from one sample of a study of blood T cell repertoires in COVID-19. Here immunoSEQ multiplex PCR was the method, and the copy in TCRdb shows in-frame clones only, minus some. The sample holds approximately 70,000 clones, approximately 77% seen once. Sample: peripheral blood. These receptors were taken from an older woman with acute or convalescent COVID-19. Each CDR3 is given with its conserved first and last residue.

v_gene,j_gene,CDR3aa
TRBV6-5,TRBJ2-7,CASNRGSSYEQYF
TRBV14,TRBJ2-1,CASSILAGSGLNNEQFF
TRBV2,TRBJ1-1,CASSEALWSSYGPNALNTEAFF
TRBV19,TRBJ1-5,CASSWTGRFFSNQPQHF
TRBV6-5,TRBJ2-7,CASRRTSYEQYF
TRBV10-3,TRBJ1-1,CAIRDQTGGVVAFF
TRBV5-5,TRBJ2-2,CASSPTTGMAGELFF
TRBV6-6,TRBJ2-6,CASSAPGRSGANVLTF
TRBV25-1,TRBJ1-4,CATRTGGSEKLFF
TRBV21-1,TRBJ2-5,CASSKGGGGEETQYF
TRBV18,TRBJ2-3,CASSPPGTTTGTQYF
TRBV19,TRBJ2-5,CASSPRGGEGETQYF
TRBV10-3,TRBJ2-4,CAISGTGDIQYF
TRBV18,TRBJ2-3,CASSPYRQGLDTQYF
TRBV5-5,TRBJ1-2,CASSAGQGKGGFNGYTF
TRBV27,TRBJ2-7,CASSLYRDYEQYF
TRBV5-4,TRBJ2-1,CASSLGDLAGGNEQFF
TRBV11-1,TRBJ2-1,CASSFRQGAYNEQFF
TRBV27,TRBJ1-5,CASSTGGWANQPQHF
TRBV11-2,TRBJ2-5,CASSPQIETQYF
TRBV30,TRBJ1-4,CAWRSQGNGEKLFF
TRBV23-1,TRBJ2-3,CARHRKGLADYPDTQYF
TRBV6-5,TRBJ2-1,CASSYRGYEQFF
TRBV27,TRBJ2-2,CASRPSATNTGELFF
TRBV29-1,TRBJ2-7,CSAGHNYEQYF
TRBV6-2/TRBV6-3,TRBJ2-7,CASSTQIYEQYF
TRBV3-1/TRBV3-2,TRBJ1-1,CASSLTGDGTEAFF
TRBV29-1,TRBJ2-3,CSVEDLDTQYF
TRBV7-6,TRBJ2-1,CASSPTGLDYNEQFF
TRBV6-5,TRBJ1-2,CASNPTDRGYGYTF
TRBV5-5,TRBJ1-6,CASSWDPDRSSYNSPLHF
TRBV24-1,TRBJ2-7,CAKPGIASSSYEQYF
TRBV18,TRBJ2-3,CASSPGLAGPQDTQYF
TRBV3-1/TRBV3-2,TRBJ2-1,CATSGLAGGLHYEQFF
TRBV7-9,TRBJ1-2,CASSSQGARDGYTF
TRBV7-9,TRBJ2-1,CASSLDRGSYNEQFF
TRBV28,TRBJ1-1,CASSLVNTEAFF
TRBV19,TRBJ2-3,CASKKREGSTDTQYF
TRBV5-1,TRBJ1-5,CASSLLSSQGALSYSNQPQHF
TRBV3-1/TRBV3-2,TRBJ2-5,CASSQRGGETQYF
TRBV11-2,TRBJ2-7,CASSSKEGLYEQYF
TRBV30,TRBJ1-2,CAWSGQGHYGYTF
TRBV5-1,TRBJ1-4,CASSLEGTGVQGKLFF
TRBV6-1,TRBJ2-5,CASRDRRSYQETQYF
TRBV5-1,TRBJ1-1,CASSPEDGLNTEAFF
TRBV5-1,TRBJ2-1,CASSLVGQGSDEQFF
TRBV5-1,TRBJ2-3,CASSLDGSFDTDTQYF
TRBV20-1,TRBJ2-3,CSASPMGWESGTDTQYF
TRBV6-2/TRBV6-3,TRBJ2-7,CASSYGQGQYF
TRBV7-2,TRBJ2-3,CASSSQMGRTDTQYF
TRBV28,TRBJ1-3,CASSTGFYGNTIYF
TRBV2,TRBJ1-2,CASSETRQALDYGYTF